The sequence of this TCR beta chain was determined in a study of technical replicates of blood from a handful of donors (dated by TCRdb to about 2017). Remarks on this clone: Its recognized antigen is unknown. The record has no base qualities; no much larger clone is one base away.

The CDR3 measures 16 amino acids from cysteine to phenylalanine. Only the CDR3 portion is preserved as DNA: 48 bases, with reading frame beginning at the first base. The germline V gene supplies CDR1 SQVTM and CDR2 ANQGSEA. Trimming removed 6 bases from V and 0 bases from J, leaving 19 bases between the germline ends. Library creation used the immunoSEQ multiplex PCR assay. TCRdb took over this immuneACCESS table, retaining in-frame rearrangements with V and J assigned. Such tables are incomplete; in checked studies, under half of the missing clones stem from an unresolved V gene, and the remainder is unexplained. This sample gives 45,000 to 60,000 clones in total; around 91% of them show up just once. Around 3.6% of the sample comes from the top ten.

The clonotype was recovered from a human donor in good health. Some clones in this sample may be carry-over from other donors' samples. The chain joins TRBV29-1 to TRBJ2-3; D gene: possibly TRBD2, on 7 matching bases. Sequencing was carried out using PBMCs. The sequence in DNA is TGCAGCGTCAAGGGAGGGGGGCCTAGAAGCACAGATACGCAGTATTTT. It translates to CSVKGGGPRSTDTQYF.